One and the same sample provided the 21 T cell receptor beta chains below, sequenced in a study of blood T cell repertoires in COVID-19. Only in-frame clones appear in the TCRdb table, and some are missing; sequencing was by immunoSEQ multiplex PCR. The data show about 370,000 clones, roughly nine tenths seen once. The sequenced sample was PBMCs or T cells enriched from blood (not recorded which). Receptor source: a man between 18 and 29 years old who had recovered from COVID-19.

The rearrangement uses TRBV7-6 and TRBJ1-1; 7 nucleotides align to TRBD1. Germline-derived CDR1 and CDR2 are SGHVS and FNYEAQ. Trimming cost V 5 bases and J 5 bases; bases outside gene matches: 14. The CDR3 is made up of 16 amino acids. As DNA, the CDR3 is TGTGCCAGCAGCGAACATCGGACAGGCGGGATTACTGAAGCTTTCTTT. This codes for CASSEHRTGGITEAFF.

This rearrangement joins TRBV10-2 to TRBJ2-5; D gene unclear. CDR3 size: 13 residues. The V end lost 6 bases, the J end lost 4 bases, and 12 bases lay between the germline ends. Germline loops: CDR1 WSHSY, CDR2 SAAADI. DNA for the CDR3: TGCGCCAGCAGCCGGTTTAATGTAGAGACCCAGTACTTC. Its protein product is CASSRFNVETQYF.

The V call is TRBV11-2, the J call TRBJ2-5; TRBD2 is a possible D gene (6 bases). Trimming removed 4 bases at V and 2 bases at J, with 14 bases between. The CDR3 spans 15 residues. Germline assignment: CDR1 SGHAT and CDR2 FQNNGV. The CDR3 DNA follows: TGTGCCAGCAGCTCCAGACTAGTCGTACAAGAGACCCAGTACTTC. This codes for CASSSRLVVQETQYF.

In its sample, this clone was seen a few times. The gene calls are TRBV3-1 (or the pseudogene TRBV3-2) and TRBJ1-2; weak D call: TRBD1 (5 bases). Trimming took off 6 bases at V and 7 bases at J, with 18 bases between the two ends. Germline CDR1 LGHDT, CDR2 YNNKEL (reference sequence). The CDR3 consists of 14 residues. The CDR3 is CASRQQGDLGGYTF. CDR3 nucleotides: TGTGCCAGCAGGCAACAAGGGGATCTGGGTGGCTACACCTTC.

V usage is TRBV2 and J usage is TRBJ1-6, with a tentative D call TRBD1 (5 bases). The CDR3 is made up of 17 amino acids. Germline CDR1 is SNHLY and CDR2 is FYNNEI. Trimming stripped 5 bases from V and 6 bases from J, with 20 bases between. The chain's CDR3 is CASSPNTGPQGNSPLHF. CDR3 nucleotide sequence: TGTGCCAGCAGTCCAAATACCGGGCCCCAGGGTAATTCACCCCTCCACTTT. Supplemented by reference TRBV2 and TRBJ1-6, the full variable domain reads EPEVTQTPSHQVTQMGQEVILRCVPISNHLYFYWYRQILGQKVEFLVSFYNNEISEKSEIFDDQFSVERPDGSNFTLKIRSTKLEDSAMYFCASSPNTGPQGNSPLHFGNGTRLTVT.

In DNA, the CDR3 is TGTGCCAGCAGCTTGGAGAGACAGGGGGCCGCTTTCTTT. Translated, it gives CASSLERQGAAFF. This chain joins TRBV5-4 and TRBJ1-1; 10 positions agree with TRBD1. CDR1 and CDR2 (germline): SGHNT, YYREEE (reference sequence). J lost 11 bases, V lost 0 bases, and 4 bases had no gene match. The CDR3 has 13 amino acids.

V gene TRBV7-9 combines with J gene TRBJ2-7, with TRBD1 as a possible D gene (6 bases). Germline loops: CDR1 SEHNR, CDR2 FQNEAQ (reference sequence). This CDR3 spans 15 amino acids. V was cut by 1 base and J by 5 bases, with 15 bases left in between. The CDR3 DNA follows: TGTGCCAGCAGCTTAGAGAGGGGGTTAAGGGACGAGCAGTACTTC. It translates to CASSLERGLRDEQYF.

The J gene is TRBJ1-3, the V gene TRBV7-9; 7 bases are a match to TRBD1. Germline values: CDR1 SEHNR, CDR2 FQNEAQ (reference sequence). The junction had 12 bases not matched to a gene; V was cut back by 4 bases and J by 15 bases. This CDR3 comprises 13 residues. CDR3 loop: CASSWDRTDAGYF. CDR3 nucleotide sequence: TGTGCCAGCAGCTGGGACAGAACTGATGCGGGATATTTT.

The chain is built from TRBV12-3 or TRBV12-4 and TRBJ1-1; D is undetermined. V lost 3 bases and J 4 bases, leaving 9 bases between the germline ends. The CDR3 covers 13 residues. The CDR3: CASSFRGVTEAFF. The CDR3 region has the DNA TGTGCCAGCAGTTTCCGGGGTGTCACTGAAGCTTTCTTT.

The V gene is TRBV18, the J gene TRBJ1-1; possible D gene TRBD1, 5 bases. CDR3 length equals 15 residues. V dropped 0 bases and J dropped 4 bases, with 12 bases sitting between them. The V gene's germline CDR1 is KGHSH and CDR2 LQKENI. The CDR3 sequence: CASSPPDQGGTEAFF. The CDR3 region has the DNA TGTGCCAGCTCACCACCGGACCAGGGAGGCACTGAAGCTTTCTTT.

V and J are TRBV5-4 and TRBJ2-3; 7 nucleotides align to TRBD1. Germline V CDR1 and CDR2: SGHNT, YYREEE (reference sequence). CDR3 length: 14 amino acids. Trimming cost V 4 bases and J 4 bases; bases outside gene matches: 6. The CDR3 DNA is TGTGCCAGCAGCCGGGACAGTATCGCAGATACGCAGTATTTT. Its protein is CASSRDSIADTQYF. Variable domain in full (rest from reference TRBV5-4 and TRBJ2-3): ETGVTQSPTHLIKTRGQQVTLRCSSQSGHNTVSWYQQALGQGPQFIFQYYREEENGRGNFPPRFSGLQFPNYSSELNVNALELDDSALYLCASSRDSIADTQYFGPGTRLTVL.

This rearrangement joins TRBV7-9 to TRBJ1-1; D not certain. The CDR3 sequence is 12 residues long. V dropped 1 base and J dropped 5 bases, with 5 bases sitting between them. The germline gives CDR1 SEHNR, CDR2 FQNEAQ (reference sequence). This CDR3 is CASSLERTEAFF. Here the CDR3 DNA reads TGTGCCAGCAGCTTAGAGCGGACTGAAGCTTTCTTT.

This sequence joins TRBV18 and TRBJ1-1; D is undetermined. V was clipped by 4 bases and J by 0 bases, with 21 bases between them. Looked up from germline, CDR1 is KGHSH and CDR2 is LQKENI. The CDR3 is 18 amino acids. CDR3 sequence reads: CASSRKRQSANMNTEAFF. DNA for the CDR3: TGTGCCAGCTCACGAAAGCGGCAATCGGCGAACATGAACACTGAAGCTTTCTTT.

J is TRBJ2-2 and V is TRBV6-4; D gene uncertain. Trimming took 6 bases from V and 3 from J, leaving 8 bases between them. CDR3 length: 13 residues. Germline CDR1 is MRHNA and CDR2 is SNTAGT. Here the CDR3 reads CASSSPYTGELFF. The CDR3 DNA follows: TGTGCCAGCAGCAGTCCTTACACCGGGGAGCTGTTTTTT.

The rearrangement links TRBV28 to TRBJ2-7, with unresolved D. CDR3 length equals 14 residues. Trimming left V 3 bases short and J 2 bases short, with 11 bases between. CDR1 is MDHEN and CDR2 is SYDVKM in the germline V gene. Here the CDR3 reads CASSFGVSTYEQYF. CDR3 bases: TGTGCCAGCAGTTTCGGTGTGAGCACCTACGAGCAGTACTTC.

A single count supports this clone. CDR3 nucleotide sequence: TGTGCCAGCAGTGAGCGAAACGGGAACTATGGCTACACCTTC. Translation: CASSERNGNYGYTF. The V call is TRBV6-1, the J call TRBJ1-2; no firm D call. This CDR3 has 14 residues. Per the germline V gene, CDR1 is MNHNS and CDR2 is SASEGT. V was cut by 3 bases and J by 2 bases, with 10 bases left in between.

As for this clone: The same CDR3 can be traced to other DNA sequences in this sample. The rearrangement uses TRBV6-5 and TRBJ1-2, with D possibly being TRBD1 (6 bases). CDR1 is MNHEY, CDR2 SVGAGI, per germline. V was cut by 2 bases and J by 8 bases, with 6 bases left in between. The CDR3 contains 11 residues. CDR3 sequence (DNA): TGTGCCAGCAGTTACAGGGGGGGCTACACCTTC. Translating it yields CASSYRGGYTF.

V is TRBV5-1 and J is TRBJ1-6; possibly TRBD1 for D (6 bases). Trimming left V 4 bases short and J 7 bases short, with 12 bases between. This CDR3 has 14 residues. The germline V gene has CDR1 SGHRS and CDR2 YFSETQ. CDR3 in DNA: TGCGCCAGCAGCGACAAAGGGGGAAATTCACCCCTCCACTTT. Translating it yields CASSDKGGNSPLHF. The entire variable domain, with the rest obtained from reference TRBV5-1 and TRBJ1-6, is as follows: KAGVTQTPRYLIKTRGQQVTLSCSPISGHRSVSWYQQTPGQGLQFLFEYFSETQRNKGNFPGRFSGRQFSNSRSEMNVSTLELGDSALYLCASSDKGGNSPLHFGNGTRLTVT.

This chain links TRBV19 with TRBJ1-1, with 8 bases matching TRBD1. The germline V gene has CDR1 LNHDA and CDR2 SQIVND (reference sequence). The CDR3 consists of 21 residues. V trimming: 3 bases; J trimming: 4 bases; junction bases outside the gene matches: 25. The CDR3 DNA reads TGTGCCAGTAGTATGGGGGTCGGGGACAGGCTACGAAGTTCGGAAAGCACTGAAGCTTTCTTT. Its translation is CASSMGVGDRLRSSESTEAFF.

The chain joins TRBV5-3 to TRBJ2-7; possibly TRBD1 for D (6 bases). TRBV5-3 is an ORF; its function is uncertain. This CDR3 region has 16 residues. Trimming cost V 2 bases and J 6 bases, with 21 bases left between them. The CDR3 region is CARSFHRAWDVGEQYF. CDR3 bases: TGTGCCAGAAGCTTCCACAGGGCCTGGGATGTTGGCGAGCAGTACTTC.

J is TRBJ2-5 and V is TRBV5-1; 7 positions agree with TRBD1. There are 16 residues in the CDR3. Germline loops: CDR1 SGHRS, CDR2 YFSETQ. The J segment lost 1 base and the V segment lost 2 bases, leaving 8 bases of the junction unmatched. The CDR3 DNA reads TGCGCCAGCAGCTTTACAGGGGTACCCGTCCAAGAGACCCAGTACTTC. Translated, it gives CASSFTGVPVQETQYF.